This T cell receptor (beta chain) was captured in a study of blood T cell repertoires in COVID-19. The wider study: Specimens from acute and convalescent COVID-19 originated in the United States, Italy and Spain. T cells, B-cell-depleted T cells, or PBMCs provided the cDNA or gDNA that served as material.

V was shortened by 0 bases and J by 7 bases, with 7 bases between the two germline ends. CDR1 and CDR2 from the germline V gene are KGHSH and LQKENI. The CDR3 has 13 amino acids. In the authors' methods: Estimation of nucleated cell counts relied on the amplification of reference gene primers. The repertoire was sequenced with immunoSEQ multiplex PCR; TCRdb's copy has only in-frame clones and lacks some. V and J calls and clone size come straight from that table; D and trimming were deduced from the DNA. The sample lists 30,000 to 40,000 clones; around 85% were seen once. This TCR was recovered from a man between 60 and 75 years old with active or convalescent COVID-19. Sequencing input: peripheral blood. The chain couples TRBV18 to TRBJ2-1; D ambiguous. CDR3 bases: TGTGCCAGCTCACCACCCAACAGTAATGAGCAGTTCTTC. It translates to CASSPPNSNEQFF.